Below are 30 T cell receptor beta chains sequenced from a single sample in a study of response to subunit inactivated influenza vaccine. TCRdb re-called the RT-PCR reads with MiXCR, one entry per CDR3 protein. The data hold approximately 700,000 distinct CDR3 sequences, with around 13% observed a single time. Sequenced material: PBMCs from blood, taken around 15 days before vaccination. Source of these receptors: a man aged 45-60 years who received an inactivated influenza vaccine.

This clonotype has more than one count but fewer than ten. V gene TRBV6-5 combines with J gene TRBJ2-7, with 8 positions matching TRBD2. The trim removed 0 bases at V and 0 bases at J, leaving 4 bases unmatched. This CDR3 contains 16 residues. Germline CDR1 MNHEY, CDR2 SVGAGI. The CDR3 bases are TGTGCCAGCAGTTACTCTGCGGGAGGTTACTCCTACGAGCAGTACTTC. It translates to CASSYSAGGYSYEQYF.

The rearrangement links TRBV7-2 to TRBJ2-7, with 10 bases lining up with TRBD1. CDR3 size: 15 residues. The V segment lost 3 bases and the J segment 3 bases; nucleotides outside the gene matches: 5. Looked up from germline, CDR1 is SGHTA and CDR2 is FQGNSA. The DNA of the CDR3 is TGTGCCAGCAGCTTCCGACAGGGGGCTCTCTACGAGCAGTACTTC. Encoded protein: CASSFRQGALYEQYF.

The count of this clonotype is one. The V call is TRBV11-1, the J call TRBJ2-7; 7 bases line up with TRBD1. V was pared by 7 bases and J by 3 bases, with 21 bases of the junction left unmatched. From germline, CDR1 is SGHAT and CDR2 FQDESV (reference sequence). The CDR3 loop spans 18 amino acids. The CDR3 sequence is CASIARANHRGRFYEQYF. The CDR3 DNA sequence: TGTGCCAGCATCGCCCGCGCGAACCACAGGGGCAGGTTCTACGAGCAGTACTTC.

Only a few counts were recorded for this clonotype. The chain links TRBV29-1 to TRBJ2-3; TRBD2 aligns across 11 bases. CDR1 SQVTM and CDR2 ANQGSEA come from the germline V gene. The length of the CDR3 is 16 residues. Germline trimming cut 7 bases from V and 5 bases from J; bases unmatched to any gene: 14. CDR3 protein: CSATGTPGTSGDTQYF. The CDR3 nucleotides read TGCAGCGCCACCGGGACACCCGGGACTAGCGGAGATACGCAGTATTTT.

V gene TRBV5-1 combines with J gene TRBJ1-1; D possibly corresponds to TRBD1 (6 bases). Between the trimmed V and J ends, which lost 4 bases and 4 bases, there was a span of 17 bases. The germline gives CDR1 SGHRS, CDR2 YFSETQ. There are 15 residues in the CDR3. The CDR3 region is CASSVNTGSSTEAFF. Written as DNA, the CDR3 is TGCGCCAGCAGCGTGAATACAGGGTCATCCACTGAAGCTTTCTTT.

The V gene is TRBV3-1, the J gene TRBJ2-3; D possibly corresponds to TRBD2 (7 bases). This CDR3 is built from 16 residues. With 4 bases removed from V and 5 bases from J, the gap between germline ends came to 19 bases. Germline V CDR1 and CDR2: LGHDT, YNNKEL (reference sequence). The CDR3 spells CASSLIGGGLGDTQYF. The CDR3 bases are TGTGCCAGCAGCCTTATTGGGGGGGGGCTTGGAGATACGCAGTATTTT.

This clonotype was counted between two and nine times. The V call is TRBV6-5, the J call TRBJ1-5; no definite D call. The ends were cut back, 4 bases at V and 4 bases at J, with 14 bases in the middle. The CDR3 runs to 15 residues. Germline CDR1 reads MNHEY; CDR2 reads SVGAGI. As DNA, the CDR3 is TGTGCCAGCAGTTCATTATCGGGAAGAAATCAGCCCCAGCATTTT. Translating it yields CASSSLSGRNQPQHF.

Here the CDR3 reads CATTSSSYEQYF. The CDR3 DNA sequence: TGTGCCACCACGAGTAGCTCCTACGAGCAGTACTTC. The chain uses TRBV2 and TRBJ2-7, with D unclear. Trimming left V 10 bases short and J 0 bases short, with 10 bases between. CDR3 size: 12 residues. Germline-derived CDR1 and CDR2 are SNHLY and FYNNEI.

This clonotype was observed a handful of times. The chain combines TRBV20-1 with TRBJ2-1; unclear D gene. Germline V CDR1 and CDR2: DFQATT, SNEGSKA (reference sequence). With 3 bases removed from V and 6 bases from J, the gap between germline ends came to 6 bases. This CDR3 comprises 11 residues. The CDR3, as DNA: TGCAGTGCTAGTGCGAGCAATGAGCAGTTCTTC. It specifies CSASASNEQFF.

This clonotype was counted at least ten times. The chain recombines TRBV6-5 with TRBJ1-5, with D unclear. Deletions cut 4 bases from V and 2 bases from J, with 12 bases between. This CDR3 has 15 residues. The V gene's germline CDR1 is MNHEY and CDR2 SVGAGI. The CDR3, as DNA: TGTGCCAGCAGTTTACACGGACGGGGCAATCAGCCCCAGCATTTT. Its protein is CASSLHGRGNQPQHF.

This clonotype was detected only a few times. The gene calls are TRBV18 and TRBJ2-7; maybe TRBD2 (6 bases). The CDR3 totals 15 residues. The germline gives CDR1 KGHSH, CDR2 LQKENI. Trimming took off 2 bases at V and 0 bases at J, with 11 bases between the two ends. CDR3 sequence: CASSPRQAGSYEQYF. CDR3 DNA: TGTGCCAGCTCACCAAGACAAGCGGGCTCCTACGAGCAGTACTTC.

CDR3 bases: TGTGCCAGCAGCCAAGCAGCGGGAACTACGGGAGCGCAGTTCTTC. Translated: CASSQAAGTTGAQFF. The V and J genes are TRBV14 and TRBJ2-1, with 7 nucleotides matching TRBD2. The germline CDR1 and CDR2 sequences are SGHDN and FVKESK. The CDR3 is made up of 15 amino acids. The trim removed 1 base at V and 12 bases at J, leaving 12 bases unmatched.

A few counts support this clonotype. The chain recombines TRBV4-3 with TRBJ1-5; unclear D gene. Germline-derived CDR1 and CDR2 are LGHNA and YSLEER. The V gene lost 0 bases and the J gene lost 5 bases, with 14 bases spanning the gap. This CDR3 contains 16 residues. The CDR3 is CASSQDLGLLDQPQHF. The CDR3 nucleotides are TGCGCCAGCAGCCAAGATCTCGGACTTCTCGATCAGCCCCAGCATTTT.

This clonotype was recorded a few times. The CDR3 region is CASRQTSGSTDTQYF. The CDR3 nucleotides are TGTGCCAGCCGCCAGACTAGCGGGAGCACAGATACGCAGTATTTT. V is TRBV7-3 and J is TRBJ2-3; the match to TRBD2 covers 10 bases. V lost 8 bases to trimming and J lost 0 bases; unmatched junction nucleotides: 5. This CDR3 has 15 residues. Germline CDR1 SGHTA, CDR2 FQGTGA.

This clonotype was seen a few times. V is TRBV11-2 and J is TRBJ2-7; the match to TRBD1 covers 9 bases. The germline V gene encodes CDR1 SGHAT and CDR2 FQNNGV. Trimming removed 1 base from V and 5 bases from J; junction bases left unmatched: 6. The CDR3 has 15 residues. As DNA, the CDR3 is TGTGCCAGCAGCTTAGGCCGGGACAGGGTTAACGAGCAGTACTTC. As protein: CASSLGRDRVNEQYF.

V gene TRBV27 combines with J gene TRBJ2-2; TRBD2 matches 12 bases. The CDR3 contains 16 residues. Germline V lookup: CDR1 MNHEY, CDR2 SMNVEV (reference sequence). Trimming cost V 3 bases and J 4 bases; bases outside gene matches: 3. The CDR3 DNA sequence: TGTGCCAGCAGTTTTCTAGCGGGAGGGTCCACCGGGGAGCTGTTTTTT. Its protein product is CASSFLAGGSTGELFF.

This clonotype was counted only a few times. This chain connects TRBV20-1 to TRBJ2-2; D might be TRBD2 (6 bases). Trimming shortened V by 6 bases and J by 8 bases, and 16 bases separated the two germline ends. CDR1 is DFQATT and CDR2 is SNEGSKA in the germline V gene (reference sequence). CDR3 length: 13 residues. CDR3 sequence reads: CSAPGTFSGELFF. The DNA for the CDR3 is TGCAGTGCCCCAGGGACTTTCAGTGGGGAGCTGTTTTTT.

In its sample, this clonotype was seen a few times. The chain links TRBV29-1 to TRBJ2-7; D could derive from TRBD1 or TRBD2 (5 bases each). This CDR3 has 15 amino acids. In germline, CDR1 is SQVTM, CDR2 ANQGSEA. V lost 1 base to trimming and J lost 1 base, with 14 bases between them. CDR3 sequence (DNA): TGCAGCGTTGAAGCCCCAGGGACGGTTTCCTACGAGCAGTACTTC. This translates into CSVEAPGTVSYEQYF.

With respect to this clonotype: A much larger clone lies one base from this, so it may be a read error. The CDR3 sequence is CARSFGIDTDTQYF. The CDR3 DNA sequence: TGTGCCAGAAGCTTCGGGATAGACACAGATACGCAGTATTTT. This sequence joins TRBV5-6 and TRBJ2-3; D perhaps matches TRBD2 (5 bases). The CDR3 is 14 amino acids. CDR1 is SGHDT and CDR2 is YYEEEE in the germline V gene.

Details on this clonotype: A much larger clone is a single base away; this may be a read error. V is TRBV20-1 and J is TRBJ2-7; D unclear. Germline loops: CDR1 DFQATT, CDR2 SNEGSKA (reference sequence). This CDR3 contains 11 residues. Trimming took off 3 bases at V and 2 bases at J, with 5 bases between the two ends. The CDR3 sequence is CSARWAYEQYF. Written as DNA, the CDR3 is TGCAGTGCTAGGTGGGCCTACGAGCAGTACTTC.

This clonotype was recorded at least ten times. J is TRBJ2-1 and V is TRBV10-3, with 8 bases lining up with TRBD1. Germline loops: CDR1 ENHRY, CDR2 SYGVKD. V dropped 6 bases and J dropped 6; count of bases not matched to a gene: 7. The CDR3 is made up of 14 amino acids. This CDR3 reads CAIRTDRGPNEQFF. In nucleotides, the CDR3 is TGTGCCATCAGGACCGACAGGGGCCCCAATGAGCAGTTCTTC.

This chain joins TRBV6-1 and TRBJ2-3, with 11 bases that match TRBD2. The CDR3 runs to 15 residues. The V gene's germline CDR1 is MNHNS and CDR2 SASEGT. V was pared by 5 bases and J by 5 bases, with 6 bases of the junction left unmatched. DNA for the CDR3: TGTGCCAGCAGTCGACTAGCGGGGCGGGGAGATACGCAGTATTTT. This gives the protein CASSRLAGRGDTQYF.

This clonotype showed up just a few times. V gene TRBV7-2 combines with J gene TRBJ2-1; unclear D gene. V was clipped by 5 bases and J by 0 bases, with 8 bases between them. The CDR3 totals 14 residues. The germline CDR1 and CDR2 sequences are SGHTA and FQGNSA. CDR3 DNA sequence: TGTGCCAGCAGCCCTGACTTCTCCTACAATGAGCAGTTCTTC. Translation gives CASSPDFSYNEQFF.

The V call is TRBV12-3 or TRBV12-4, the J call TRBJ1-1; no reliable D call. V lost 6 bases, J lost 3 bases, and 17 bases lay in between. The CDR3 is 15 amino acids. The CDR3 DNA reads as TGTGCCAGCAGACAGCGACCCCGGCGGGACACTGAAGCTTTCTTT. This sequence encodes CASRQRPRRDTEAFF.

The chain is built from TRBV20-1 and TRBJ1-1; TRBD1 might be the D (5 bases). V gave up 3 bases and J gave up 4 bases, with 15 bases separating them. CDR3 length: 14 amino acids. Looked up from germline, CDR1 is DFQATT and CDR2 is SNEGSKA (reference sequence). As DNA, the CDR3 is TGCAGTGCTAGTCCTATGGCAAGGGGCACTGAAGCTTTCTTT. Protein sequence: CSASPMARGTEAFF.

This clonotype appeared once. This chain links TRBV3-1 with TRBJ2-5; TRBD2 aligns across 9 bases. The CDR3 contains 16 residues. The ends lost 4 bases at V and 2 bases at J; junction bases unmatched: 8. Germline V CDR1 and CDR2: LGHDT, YNNKEL (reference sequence). CDR3 amino acids: CASSRQTSGRQETQYF. The CDR3 DNA reads TGTGCCAGCAGCCGGCAGACTAGCGGCAGACAAGAGACCCAGTACTTC.

The gene calls are TRBV18 and TRBJ2-5, with 8 bases fitting TRBD2. Germline CDR1 KGHSH, CDR2 LQKENI. The CDR3 has 16 residues. V trimming: 4 bases; J trimming: 1 base; junction bases outside the gene matches: 8. The CDR3 here is CASSLGERGTQETQYF. In nucleotides, the CDR3 is TGTGCCAGCTCACTGGGCGAGCGGGGGACCCAAGAGACCCAGTACTTC. Supplemented by reference TRBV18 and TRBJ2-5, the full variable domain reads NAGVMQNPRHLVRRRGQEARLRCSPMKGHSHVYWYRQLPEEGLKFMVYLQKENIIDESGMPKERFSAEFPKEGPSILRIQQVVRGDSAAYFCASSLGERGTQETQYFGPGTRLLVL.

This clonotype was observed a few times. In nucleotides, the CDR3 is TGTGCCAGCTCCATAGACAGGAGCTCCTACGAGCAGTACTTC. Translating gives CASSIDRSSYEQYF. The genes are TRBV18 and TRBJ2-7, with D perhaps matching TRBD1 (6 bases). The CDR3 is 14 residues long. V lost 6 bases and J 0 bases, leaving 12 bases between the germline ends. CDR1 is KGHSH, CDR2 LQKENI, per germline.

This clonotype was detected once. Possible read error: a much larger clone is one base away. The chain employs TRBV11-2 and TRBJ2-1; 12 bases fit TRBD2. Germline CDR1 is SGHAT and CDR2 is FQNNGV. This CDR3 spans 19 amino acids. The CDR3 here is CACSLVRASGRGTDNEQFF. The CDR3 bases are TGTGCCTGCAGCTTAGTGAGGGCTAGCGGGAGGGGAACTGACAATGAGCAGTTCTTC.

This rearrangement joins TRBV6-1 to TRBJ2-7, with D perhaps assigned TRBD1 or TRBD2 (5 bases each). In germline, CDR1 is MNHNS, CDR2 SASEGT. The CDR3 runs 14 residues. V shed 4 bases and J shed 2 bases, with 12 bases lying between them. The CDR3 reads CASSGEGTPYEQYF. The CDR3 nucleotides read TGTGCCAGCAGTGGTGAGGGGACCCCCTACGAGCAGTACTTC.